One and the same sample provided the 27 T cell receptor beta chains below, sequenced in a study of cytomegalovirus exposure and HLA in healthy donors. In the PCR, 60 Vbeta and 13 Jbeta primers were used. Only in-frame clones appear in the TCRdb table, and some are missing; sequencing was by immunoSEQ multiplex PCR. The data contain under 200,000 clones, less than 90% of them singletons. The sample comprised PBMCs. The receptors were sampled from a male donor in good health and CMV-seropositive.

The chain combines TRBV19 with TRBJ2-3; 12 bases match TRBD2. V shed 11 bases and J 5 bases; nucleotides not matched to a gene: 2. This CDR3 is 12 amino acids long. Per the germline V gene, CDR1 is LNHDA and CDR2 is SQIVND (reference sequence). CDR3 DNA: TGTGCCTCTAGCGGGAGGGGAGATACGCAGTATTTT. Amino acid sequence: CASSGRGDTQYF.

This clone was detected a few times. V is TRBV6-5 and J is TRBJ2-7; 7 bases fit TRBD1. In germline, CDR1 is MNHEY, CDR2 SVGAGI. Trimming took 2 bases from V and 7 from J; bases not matched to a gene: 2. The CDR3 is made up of 12 amino acids. The CDR3 spells CASSYEGAEQYF. CDR3 nucleotide sequence: TGTGCCAGCAGTTACGAGGGGGCTGAGCAGTACTTC.

The V and J genes are TRBV7-3 and TRBJ1-1, with 12 positions matching TRBD1. The junction had 7 bases not matched to a gene; V was cut back by 5 bases and J by 6 bases. Germline V gene sequence: CDR1 SGHTA, CDR2 FQGTGA. The CDR3 runs 15 residues. The CDR3 loop reads CASSPQGQGAPEAFF. The CDR3 nucleotides read TGTGCCAGCAGCCCACAGGGACAGGGGGCCCCTGAAGCTTTCTTT.

This clone was counted between two and nine times. The rearrangement uses TRBV30 and TRBJ2-7; tentative D call: TRBD2 (7 bases). CDR3 length: 13 amino acids. Looked up from germline, CDR1 is GTSNPN and CDR2 is SVGIG (reference sequence). Deletions cut 0 bases from V and 2 bases from J, with 8 bases between. The CDR3 region is CAWSVGGPYEQYF. CDR3 DNA sequence: TGTGCCTGGAGTGTGGGGGGGCCCTACGAGCAGTACTTC.

The chain uses TRBV11-2 and TRBJ2-5; D not resolved. Germline CDR1 reads SGHAT; CDR2 reads FQNNGV. The CDR3 consists of 13 residues. Trimming removed 3 bases at V and 5 bases at J, with 10 bases between. The CDR3 reads CASSLYGWETQYF. In nucleotides, the CDR3 is TGTGCCAGCAGCTTGTACGGGTGGGAGACCCAGTACTTC.

The chain uses TRBV5-1 and TRBJ2-1; 8 nucleotides line up with TRBD2. The CDR3 is 19 residues long. V shed 0 bases, J shed 4 bases, and the junction held 15 bases outside the gene matches. Germline V gives CDR1 SGHRS, CDR2 YFSETQ. The CDR3, as DNA: TGCGCCAGCAGCTTGGCGGGCGGAGCGGGGGAAACAACTTACAATGAGCAGTTCTTC. Translated: CASSLAGGAGETTYNEQFF.

This sequence joins TRBV28 and TRBJ2-2, with 11 bases that match TRBD2. The CDR3 contains 16 residues. Germline V gives CDR1 MDHEN, CDR2 SYDVKM. V was pared by 6 bases and J by 5 bases, with 8 bases of the junction left unmatched. The CDR3 region is CASSPLAGVGTGELFF. The CDR3 region has the DNA TGTGCCAGCAGCCCACTAGCGGGAGTAGGGACCGGGGAGCTGTTTTTT.

The chain uses TRBV19 and TRBJ1-5; D is ambiguous. CDR1 and CDR2 (germline): LNHDA, SQIVND (reference sequence). CDR3 size: 14 residues. The V and J ends lost 9 bases and 0 bases respectively, with 12 bases between them. The CDR3: CASQWADSNQPQHF. The DNA for the CDR3 is TGTGCCAGCCAATGGGCCGATAGCAATCAGCCCCAGCATTTT.

J is TRBJ2-7 and V is TRBV4-2; 7 nucleotides align to TRBD2. From germline, CDR1 is LGHNA and CDR2 YNFKEQ. The CDR3 is made up of 17 amino acids. Germline trimming cut 0 bases from V and 4 bases from J; bases unmatched to any gene: 12. In DNA, the CDR3 is TGTGCCAGCAGCCAAGATCTTTCGCCGGGAGCGGGGTACGAGCAGTACTTC. Protein sequence: CASSQDLSPGAGYEQYF.

The chain combines TRBV27 with TRBJ1-6, with 9 bases matching TRBD1. Germline lookup yields CDR1 MNHEY and CDR2 SMNVEV (reference sequence). V lost 4 bases, J lost 7 bases, and 5 bases stayed unmatched. This CDR3 has 15 residues. The CDR3 region is CASSSGTGRNSPLHF. As DNA, the CDR3 is TGTGCCAGCAGTTCCGGGACAGGGAGGAATTCACCCCTCCACTTT.

V is TRBV6-5 and J is TRBJ2-2; the D gene is possibly TRBD2 (5 bases). The CDR3 covers 14 residues. Germline V CDR1 and CDR2: MNHEY, SVGAGI. V lost 0 bases to trimming and J lost 7 bases, with 9 bases between them. CDR3 loop: CASSYSGSGGELFF. CDR3 in DNA: TGTGCCAGCAGTTACTCCGGCAGCGGCGGGGAGCTGTTTTTT.

This rearrangement joins TRBV2 to TRBJ2-7, with a possible D match to TRBD1 (6 bases). This CDR3 has 15 residues. CDR1 is SNHLY, CDR2 FYNNEI, per germline. V was shortened by 5 bases and J by 5 bases, with 19 bases between the two germline ends. Here the CDR3 DNA reads TGTGCCAGCAGTCTTTGGACAGCAATTACCGACGAGCAGTACTTC. Its protein is CASSLWTAITDEQYF. The variable domain in full, with the rest retrieved from reference TRBV2 and TRBJ2-7, is EPEVTQTPSHQVTQMGQEVILRCVPISNHLYFYWYRQILGQKVEFLVSFYNNEISEKSEIFDDQFSVERPDGSNFTLKIRSTKLEDSAMYFCASSLWTAITDEQYFGPGTRLTVT.

The chain recombines TRBV2 with TRBJ2-7, with D possibly matching TRBD1 (6 bases). CDR1 SNHLY and CDR2 FYNNEI come from the germline V gene. Trimming stripped 11 bases from V and 1 base from J, with 12 bases between. This CDR3 is built from 12 residues. The CDR3 region has the DNA TGTGCCGGGCCGGACAGTTCCTACGAGCAGTACTTC. Translation: CAGPDSSYEQYF.

The chain employs TRBV6-4 and TRBJ2-2; TRBD2 matches at 12 bases. This CDR3 spans 19 amino acids. Germline V CDR1 and CDR2: MRHNA, SNTAGT. The V gene end was trimmed by 0 bases and the J gene end by 4 bases; junction bases not matched to a gene: 9. The CDR3, as DNA: TGTGCCAGCAGTGACTCTCCACTAGCGGGAGGAGGTAGCACCGGGGAGCTGTTTTTT. It yields the protein CASSDSPLAGGGSTGELFF.

In its sample, this clone was seen once. The chain has TRBV4-1 and TRBJ1-5; the match to TRBD1 covers 10 bases. This CDR3 is built from 15 residues. The ends lost 3 bases at V and 6 bases at J; junction bases unmatched: 5. The V gene's germline CDR1 is MGHRA and CDR2 YSYEKL. This chain's CDR3 is CASSHAGQGGQPQHF. The CDR3, as DNA: TGCGCCAGCAGCCACGCTGGACAGGGGGGTCAGCCCCAGCATTTT.

The genes are TRBV4-3 and TRBJ2-3; 16 positions agree with TRBD2. Per the germline V gene, CDR1 is LGHNA and CDR2 is YSLEER. After removal of 6 bases from V and 0 bases from J, the junction contained 9 bases not matched to a gene. The CDR3 is 19 residues long. CDR3 bases: TGCGCCAGCAGGCCGGGACTAGCGGGAGGGCCCGTGAGCACAGATACGCAGTATTTT. Translating gives CASRPGLAGGPVSTDTQYF.

The genes are TRBV30 and TRBJ2-7; TRBD1 matches at 7 bases. The CDR3 has 15 residues. CDR1 and CDR2 from the germline V gene are GTSNPN and SVGIG (reference sequence). After removal of 4 bases from V and 3 bases from J, the junction contained 12 bases not matched to a gene. The DNA of the CDR3 is TGTGCCTGGACCCCCTTGGAGACAGGGCGCTACGAGCAGTACTTC. Encoded protein: CAWTPLETGRYEQYF. The full variable domain, in which reference TRBV30 and TRBJ2-7 provide the parts outside the CDR3, is SQTIHQWPATLVQPVGSPLSLECTVEGTSNPNLYWYRQAAGRGLQLLFYSVGIGQISSEVPQNLSASRPQDRQFILSSKKLLLSDSGFYLCAWTPLETGRYEQYFGPGTRLTVT.

This clone has more than one count but fewer than ten. Mismatch with germline at one junction end may stem from a read error. The chain combines TRBV7-9 with TRBJ1-2; maybe TRBD1 (5 bases). The CDR3 has 11 amino acids. The germline V gene has CDR1 SEHNR and CDR2 FQNEAQ (reference sequence). DNA for the CDR3: TGTTCCAGCAGCTGGGGGGAGGGCTACACCTTC. It translates to CSSSWGEGYTF.

The CDR3 is CASTGLAGGDNEQFF. DNA for the CDR3: TGTGCCAGCACGGGACTAGCGGGAGGGGATAATGAGCAGTTCTTC. This chain uses TRBV6-5 with TRBJ2-1; 16 nucleotides agree with TRBD2. J was trimmed by 7 bases and V by 7 bases; bases with no gene match: 4. Germline V gene data show CDR1 as MNHEY and CDR2 as SVGAGI. The CDR3 sequence is 15 residues long.

The chain combines TRBV27 with TRBJ2-7; 7 bases align to TRBD2. Germline CDR1 is MNHEY and CDR2 is SMNVEV (reference sequence). Unmatched junction bases numbered 2, after V lost 0 bases and J lost 6 bases. CDR3 length equals 13 residues. The CDR3 nucleotides read TGTGCCAGCAGTTTATCGGGAGGGGTCGAGCAGTACTTC. Protein product: CASSLSGGVEQYF.

The chain employs TRBV5-1 and TRBJ2-3, with 7 bases matching TRBD1. This CDR3 region has 15 residues. V lost 3 bases and J lost 5; bases outside the gene matches: 9. Germline CDR1 reads SGHRS; CDR2 reads YFSETQ. The CDR3 nucleotides read TGCGCCAGCAGCTACACAGGGGCCTCCGGAGATACGCAGTATTTT. This gives the protein CASSYTGASGDTQYF. Full variable domain (rest looked up from reference TRBV5-1 and TRBJ2-3): KAGVTQTPRYLIKTRGQQVTLSCSPISGHRSVSWYQQTPGQGLQFLFEYFSETQRNKGNFPGRFSGRQFSNSRSEMNVSTLELGDSALYLCASSYTGASGDTQYFGPGTRLTVL.

The gene calls are TRBV7-3 and TRBJ2-4, with 8 bases fitting TRBD1. With V trimmed by 6 bases and J by 8 bases, 9 bases remained unmatched. CDR3 length: 14 amino acids. CDR1 and CDR2 from the germline V gene are SGHTA and FQGTGA. This chain's CDR3 is CASSQDRGSDIQYF. The CDR3 region has the DNA TGTGCCAGCAGTCAAGACAGGGGTTCGGACATTCAGTACTTC.

The chain uses TRBV25-1 and TRBJ2-7; TRBD2 matches at 13 bases. The CDR3 is made up of 15 amino acids. Germline-derived CDR1 and CDR2 are MGHDK and SYGVNS. V lost 3 bases, J lost 3 bases, and 2 bases stayed unmatched. The CDR3 loop reads CASSETSGRLYEQYF. The CDR3 DNA is TGTGCCAGCAGTGAGACTAGCGGGAGGCTCTACGAGCAGTACTTC.

Here the CDR3 reads CASSSDRGPYEQYF. The CDR3, as DNA: TGTGCCAGCAGCTCGGACAGGGGGCCCTACGAGCAGTACTTC. V is TRBV11-3 and J is TRBJ2-7; 11 positions match TRBD1. The CDR3 loop spans 14 amino acids. J gave up 2 bases and V 4 bases, and 1 base lay outside the gene matches. In germline, CDR1 is SGHNT, CDR2 YENEEA.

V is TRBV10-3 and J is TRBJ2-7, with D possibly TRBD2 on 6 matching bases. The CDR3 extends over 15 amino acids. Germline assignment: CDR1 ENHRY and CDR2 SYGVKD. Trimming cost V 6 bases and J 0 bases, with 15 bases left between them. The CDR3 here is CAISGERATSYEQYF. In DNA form, the CDR3 reads TGTGCCATCAGCGGGGAGCGGGCTACCTCCTACGAGCAGTACTTC.

The chain joins TRBV6-1 to TRBJ2-7; 8 nucleotides line up with TRBD1. Germline values: CDR1 MNHNS, CDR2 SASEGT. Trimming at V came to 6 bases and at J to 2 bases, leaving 3 bases not matched to a gene. The length of the CDR3 is 13 residues. The DNA of the CDR3 is TGTGCCAGCAGCCGGACAGGGACCTACGAGCAGTACTTC. Amino acids: CASSRTGTYEQYF.

This clone has only a few counts. The chain recombines TRBV5-1 with TRBJ1-1, with 10 bases fitting TRBD1. The trim removed 0 bases at V and 5 bases at J, leaving 4 bases unmatched. CDR3 size: 15 residues. Germline lookup yields CDR1 SGHRS and CDR2 YFSETQ. Written as DNA, the CDR3 is TGCGCCAGCAGCTTGGAGACAGGGGGCTATACTGAAGCTTTCTTT. It specifies CASSLETGGYTEAFF.